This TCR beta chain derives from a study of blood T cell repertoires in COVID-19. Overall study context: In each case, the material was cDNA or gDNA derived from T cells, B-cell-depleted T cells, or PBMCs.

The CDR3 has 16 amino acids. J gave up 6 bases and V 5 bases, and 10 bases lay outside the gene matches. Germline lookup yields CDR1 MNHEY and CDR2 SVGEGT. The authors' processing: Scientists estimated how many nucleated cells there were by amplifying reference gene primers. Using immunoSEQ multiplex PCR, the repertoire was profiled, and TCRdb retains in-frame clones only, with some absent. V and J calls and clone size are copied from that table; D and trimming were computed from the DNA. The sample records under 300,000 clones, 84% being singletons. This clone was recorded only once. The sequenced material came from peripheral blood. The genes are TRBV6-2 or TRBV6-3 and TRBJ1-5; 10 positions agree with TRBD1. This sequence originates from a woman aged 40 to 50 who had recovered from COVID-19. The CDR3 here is CASSAIGTGDGQPQHF. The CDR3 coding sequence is TGTGCCAGCAGTGCTATCGGGACAGGGGATGGTCAGCCCCAGCATTTT.